These 23 T cell receptor beta chains came from one sample sequenced in a study of identical twins. TCRdb passed the 5' RACE reads through MiXCR, listing each CDR3 protein once. Of 550,000 to 700,000 distinct CDR3 sequences in the sample, roughly 20% are singletons; the top ten hold around 4.5%. This sample also belongs to another study, concerning T cells expressing NK-cell markers.

The sample was PBMCs. These receptors were obtained from a woman aged 18-30 years in good health.

This clonotype occurred a few times. V gene TRBV29-1 combines with J gene TRBJ2-7, with 7 bases identical to TRBD1. Trimming at V came to 5 bases and at J to 5 bases, leaving 9 bases not matched to a gene. CDR1 is SQVTM, CDR2 ANQGSEA, per germline. CDR3 length: 13 residues. The CDR3, as DNA: TGCAGCGTTCGGGACAGAATACAAGACGAGCAGTACTTC. It encodes CSVRDRIQDEQYF.

The CDR3 spells CASSPQQGLTYEQYF. The CDR3 DNA follows: TGTGCCAGCAGCCCACAACAGGGGTTGACCTACGAGCAGTACTTC. The genes are TRBV12-3 or TRBV12-4 and TRBJ2-7, with 7 nucleotides matching TRBD1. This CDR3 has 15 amino acids. The ends lost 6 bases at V and 2 bases at J; junction bases unmatched: 10.

V gene TRBV19 combines with J gene TRBJ2-3; D is unclear. The CDR3 totals 15 residues. V was trimmed by 3 bases and J by 0 bases, leaving 10 bases between them. The germline V gene encodes CDR1 LNHDA and CDR2 SQIVND (reference sequence). The CDR3 DNA reads TGTGCCAGTAGTATCGGCCGCTCTAGCACAGATACGCAGTATTTT. This codes for CASSIGRSSTDTQYF.

This clonotype has just a few counts. This chain joins TRBV6-5 and TRBJ2-4; no clear D gene. The CDR3 is 14 residues long. V dropped 3 bases and J dropped 0 bases, with 6 bases sitting between them. Germline CDR1 is MNHEY and CDR2 is SVGAGI. DNA for the CDR3: TGTGCCAGCAGTTATATGGGAGCCAAAAACATTCAGTACTTC. It is translated as CASSYMGAKNIQYF.

This clonotype showed up many times. This chain joins TRBV12-3 or TRBV12-4 and TRBJ1-1, with D possibly TRBD1 on 5 matching bases. This CDR3 spans 14 amino acids. V was pared by 5 bases and J by 0 bases, with 10 bases between. In DNA form, the CDR3 reads TGTGCCAGCAGTCTACAGGTCGTGAACACTGAAGCTTTCTTT. Protein sequence: CASSLQVVNTEAFF.

The V gene is TRBV6-5, the J gene TRBJ2-1; 12 bases are shared with TRBD1. Germline trimming cut 2 bases from V and 8 bases from J; bases unmatched to any gene: 10. CDR3 length: 17 amino acids. CDR1 and CDR2 from the germline V gene are MNHEY and SVGAGI. The CDR3 DNA reads TGTGCCAGCAGTTACCGGCCCACGGGACAGGGGGCGTATGAGCAGTTCTTC. Translating it yields CASSYRPTGQGAYEQFF.

This clonotype has a handful of counts. This sequence joins TRBV5-5 and TRBJ1-5; D is possibly TRBD1 (5 bases). CDR1 and CDR2 from the germline V gene are SGHKS and YYEKEE (reference sequence). Trimming pared 6 bases from V and 2 bases from J, leaving 12 bases between. The CDR3 totals 14 residues. The CDR3 loop reads CASTIRGGNQPQHF. The CDR3 nucleotides are TGTGCCAGCACCATAAGAGGGGGCAATCAGCCCCAGCATTTT.

This clonotype was seen repeatedly, ten times or more. The chain links TRBV6-1 to TRBJ2-7, with unresolved D. V dropped 6 bases and J dropped 2 bases, with 17 bases sitting between them. This CDR3 spans 15 amino acids. The germline V gene has CDR1 MNHNS and CDR2 SASEGT. This CDR3 is CASRQDRRGTYEQYF. The CDR3 DNA reads TGTGCCAGCAGACAAGACCGGCGCGGTACCTACGAGCAGTACTTC.

This clonotype has only a few counts. The V call is TRBV5-1, the J call TRBJ2-3; 10 positions agree with TRBD1. This CDR3 is 15 amino acids long. The germline V gene has CDR1 SGHRS and CDR2 YFSETQ. J gave up 4 bases and V 4 bases, and 6 bases lay outside the gene matches. CDR3 amino acids: CASSSGDRGPDTQYF. The DNA for the CDR3 is TGCGCCAGCAGCAGCGGGGACAGGGGTCCAGATACGCAGTATTTT. Full variable domain (remainder filled in from reference TRBV5-1 and TRBJ2-3): KAGVTQTPRYLIKTRGQQVTLSCSPISGHRSVSWYQQTPGQGLQFLFEYFSETQRNKGNFPGRFSGRQFSNSRSEMNVSTLELGDSALYLCASSSGDRGPDTQYFGPGTRLTVL.

This clonotype was counted ten times or more. As DNA, the CDR3 is TGTGCCAGCAGGGCACCTACAGGGGGCTCACGGCAGCCCCAGCATTTT. This gives the protein CASRAPTGGSRQPQHF. This chain links TRBV2 with TRBJ1-5; 9 nucleotides agree with TRBD1. CDR3 length: 16 amino acids. Losses at the gene ends were 6 bases for V and 7 bases for J; bases not matched to a gene: 13. CDR1 is SNHLY, CDR2 FYNNEI, per germline.

This clonotype came up a few times. The germline gene is not matched at one end of the junction; a read error may be the cause. The V and J genes are TRBV6-6 and TRBJ2-3, with 11 bases matching TRBD2. Germline values: CDR1 MNHNY, CDR2 SVGAGI (reference sequence). This CDR3 has 11 amino acids. The CDR3: CASGTLAGGLF. The CDR3, as DNA: TGTGCCAGCGGGACCTTAGCGGGGGGGCTTTTT.

This clonotype turned up a few times. The J gene is TRBJ2-7, the V gene TRBV12-3 or TRBV12-4; D ambiguous. V lost 6 bases to trimming and J lost 0 bases, with 9 bases between them. This CDR3 comprises 13 residues. The CDR3 region has the DNA TGTGCCAGCAGAACATGGAGCTCCTACGAGCAGTACTTC. Residues: CASRTWSSYEQYF.

A few counts support this clonotype. This rearrangement joins TRBV10-3 to TRBJ2-2; unclear D gene. The CDR3 covers 11 residues. The V gene lost 7 bases and the J gene lost 7 bases, with 7 bases spanning the gap. CDR1 is ENHRY and CDR2 is SYGVKD in the germline V gene. The CDR3 protein is CAIMRNGELFF. The CDR3 DNA follows: TGTGCCATCATGAGAAACGGGGAGCTGTTTTTT.

The rearrangement links TRBV3-1 to TRBJ2-1, with 8 bases fitting TRBD2. The CDR3 has 17 residues. CDR1 and CDR2 (germline): LGHDT, YNNKEL (reference sequence). The J segment lost 0 bases and the V segment lost 1 base, leaving 5 bases of the junction unmatched. The chain's CDR3 is CASSQVGLGSSYNEQFF. The CDR3 DNA follows: TGTGCCAGCAGCCAAGTGGGACTAGGGAGCTCCTACAATGAGCAGTTCTTC.

This clonotype was picked up a small number of times. The chain employs TRBV20-1 and TRBJ2-7, with TRBD1 identical over 8 bases. Germline assignment: CDR1 DFQATT and CDR2 SNEGSKA (reference sequence). V was pared by 6 bases and J by 1 base, with 5 bases of the junction left unmatched. The CDR3 extends over 13 amino acids. In nucleotides, the CDR3 is TGCAGTGCCCTGACAGGGGAGTCCTACGAGCAGTACTTC. As protein: CSALTGESYEQYF.

This clonotype turned up a few times. This sequence joins TRBV10-3 and TRBJ2-3, with 9 bases aligning to TRBD1. Germline V gene lookup returns CDR1 ENHRY and CDR2 SYGVKD. V was pared by 5 bases and J by 2 bases, with 8 bases of the junction left unmatched. This CDR3 is 16 amino acids long. CDR3 sequence: CAISTTGTGTTDTQYF. CDR3 DNA: TGTGCCATCAGTACCACCGGGACAGGGACCACAGATACGCAGTATTTT.

This clonotype was observed a handful of times. This chain uses TRBV12-3 or TRBV12-4 with TRBJ1-4, with D perhaps TRBD1 (5 bases). V gave up 2 bases and J gave up 0 bases, with 7 bases separating them. This CDR3 is built from 15 residues. The CDR3 region has the DNA TGTGCCAGCAGTTTAACAGGTGCAACTAATGAAAAACTGTTTTTT. Its translation: CASSLTGATNEKLFF.

This clonotype was seen at least ten times. The chain recombines TRBV6-1 with TRBJ2-1; TRBD1 might be the D (6 bases). From germline, CDR1 is MNHNS and CDR2 SASEGT. The CDR3 contains 13 residues. With 6 bases removed from V and 10 bases from J, the gap between germline ends came to 16 bases. The CDR3 DNA reads TGTGCCAGCAGCCGCGACAGGCCCGGGGAGCAGTTCTTC. Encoded protein: CASSRDRPGEQFF.

This clonotype occurred a few times. J is TRBJ2-4 and V is TRBV2; D ambiguous. V was clipped by 4 bases and J by 0 bases, with 10 bases between them. The CDR3 runs 15 residues. Looked up from germline, CDR1 is SNHLY and CDR2 is FYNNEI. CDR3 region: CASSARLLAKNIQYF. DNA of the CDR3: TGTGCCAGCAGTGCCCGTCTCCTAGCCAAAAACATTCAGTACTTC.

The chain has TRBV20-1 and TRBJ1-2; D remains ambiguous. The CDR3 is 13 residues long. V lost 0 bases and J 6 bases, leaving 11 bases between the germline ends. The V gene's germline CDR1 is DFQATT and CDR2 SNEGSKA (reference sequence). The CDR3 DNA follows: TGCAGTGCTAGAGATCGAGGGAAACATGGCTACACCTTC. This codes for CSARDRGKHGYTF.

The chain carries TRBV6-1 and TRBJ1-2; tentatively, D is TRBD1 (5 bases). The CDR3 length is 14 residues. From germline, CDR1 is MNHNS and CDR2 SASEGT. V lost 6 bases to trimming and J lost 3 bases, with 14 bases between them. The CDR3 loop is CASRPSTVYYGYTF. CDR3 DNA sequence: TGTGCCAGCAGACCCTCGACAGTCTACTATGGCTACACCTTC.

This clonotype came up a few times. This chain uses TRBV10-3 with TRBJ2-7, with D perhaps TRBD1 (7 bases). In germline, CDR1 is ENHRY, CDR2 SYGVKD. The CDR3 length is 16 residues. Deletions cut 0 bases from V and 3 bases from J, with 15 bases between. The CDR3 DNA follows: TGTGCCATCAGTGAGTCGCAGGGGGGTCCATTCTACGAGCAGTACTTC. This gives the protein CAISESQGGPFYEQYF.

This clonotype has only one observation. V is TRBV20-1 and J is TRBJ2-6; the D is unclear. Germline CDR1 DFQATT, CDR2 SNEGSKA (reference sequence). Deletions cut 6 bases from V and 4 bases from J, with 10 bases between. This CDR3 has 13 amino acids. The CDR3 reads CSALFAGANVLTF. The CDR3 nucleotides read TGCAGTGCCCTGTTCGCGGGGGCCAACGTCCTGACTTTC.